The 12 T cell receptor beta chains below were found in one sample sequenced in a study of response to subunit inactivated influenza vaccine. TCRdb re-derived calls from the RT-PCR reads in MiXCR, one entry per CDR3 protein. Seen here are some 500,000 distinct CDR3 sequences, 10% to 15% observed once, and the top ten hold under 15%. The material sequenced was PBMCs from blood, taken roughly 48 days after vaccination. The receptor source for this set is a man over 45 who received an inactivated influenza vaccine.

In this sample, this clonotype turned up many times. The chain is built from TRBV12-3 or TRBV12-4 and TRBJ2-3; the match to TRBD1 covers 8 bases. This CDR3 has 16 amino acids. Trimming cost V 7 bases and J 5 bases; bases outside gene matches: 14. The CDR3 loop is CASTSRVQGAEDTQYF. CDR3 bases: TGTGCCAGCACCTCAAGGGTCCAGGGGGCAGAAGATACGCAGTATTTT.

This clonotype was seen a few times. The chain employs TRBV6-1 and TRBJ2-7, with TRBD2 as a possible D gene (6 bases). Between the trimmed V and J ends, which lost 5 bases and 0 bases, there was a span of 11 bases. This CDR3 spans 14 amino acids. Germline lookup yields CDR1 MNHNS and CDR2 SASEGT. CDR3 sequence: CASSPGLRSYEQYF. The CDR3 bases are TGTGCCAGCAGTCCGGGACTCCGCTCCTACGAGCAGTACTTC.

The chain joins TRBV14 to TRBJ2-1; D unclear. Germline CDR1 and CDR2: SGHDN and FVKESK. V lost 4 bases and J 3 bases, leaving 10 bases between the germline ends. This CDR3 has 14 residues. The CDR3 bases are TGTGCCAGCAGCCGTACCGGGTTCTACAATGAGCAGTTCTTC. Amino acids: CASSRTGFYNEQFF.

This clonotype appeared many times. The chain has TRBV12-3 or TRBV12-4 and TRBJ2-5; TRBD1 is a possible D gene (5 bases). V was pared by 6 bases and J by 4 bases, with 15 bases between. The CDR3 length is 14 residues. CDR3 region: CASRKIGHLETQYF. CDR3 nucleotides: TGTGCCAGCAGAAAAATTGGACACTTAGAGACCCAGTACTTC.

The rearrangement uses TRBV7-2 and TRBJ2-7; D is perhaps TRBD1 (6 bases). The CDR3 spans 15 residues. V lost 5 bases to trimming and J lost 2 bases, with 16 bases between them. Germline values: CDR1 SGHTA, CDR2 FQGNSA. In nucleotides, the CDR3 is TGTGCCAGCAGCCTGAATTGGGACATCACCTACGAGCAGTACTTC. Translating gives CASSLNWDITYEQYF.

V and J are TRBV11-1 and TRBJ2-1; 11 bases are shared with TRBD2. CDR1 is SGHAT and CDR2 is FQDESV in the germline V gene (reference sequence). The CDR3 sequence is 18 residues long. The V and J ends lost 4 bases and 6 bases, in that order; junction bases with no gene match: 14. CDR3 region: CASSSIAGGAIDVNEQFF. The CDR3 DNA is TGTGCCAGCAGCTCAATAGCGGGGGGGGCGATCGACGTCAATGAGCAGTTCTTC.

In its sample, this clonotype was seen many times. V is TRBV15 and J is TRBJ2-3; D ambiguous. V lost 1 base and J lost 3, with 17 bases in between. This CDR3 contains 17 residues. In germline, CDR1 is LNHNV, CDR2 YYDKDF (reference sequence). CDR3 nucleotide sequence: TGTGCCACCAGCAGAGTCGGTCAGGCAAGTTGGACAGATACGCAGTATTTT. Translated, it gives CATSRVGQASWTDTQYF.

Points on this clonotype: A much larger clone is a single base away; this may be a read error. The chain joins TRBV12-3 or TRBV12-4 to TRBJ2-1, with D perhaps matching TRBD2 (5 bases). Trimming stripped 5 bases from V and 13 bases from J, with 15 bases between. The CDR3 is 12 amino acids. CDR3 amino acids: CASSLSGVLQFF. Written as DNA, the CDR3 is TGTGCCAGCAGTCTCTCCGGGGTACTCCAGTTCTTC.

This chain connects TRBV5-6 to TRBJ1-1, with D possibly TRBD1 on 6 matching bases. Looked up from germline, CDR1 is SGHDT and CDR2 is YYEEEE. Trimming took off 4 bases at V and 4 bases at J, with 11 bases between the two ends. This CDR3 is built from 13 residues. This CDR3 is CASSRGGGTEAFF. As DNA, the CDR3 is TGTGCCAGCAGCCGGGGAGGGGGCACTGAAGCTTTCTTT.

This clonotype was counted a few times. The chain uses TRBV7-2 and TRBJ1-5; tentative D call: TRBD1 (6 bases). The V and J ends lost 1 base and 6 bases respectively, with 13 bases between them. Germline loops: CDR1 SGHTA, CDR2 FQGNSA. This CDR3 has 15 amino acids. CDR3 sequence: CASSLGGGVGQPQHF. The CDR3 coding sequence is TGTGCCAGCAGCTTAGGAGGGGGAGTTGGTCAGCCCCAGCATTTT.

Many counts were recorded for this clonotype. The chain employs TRBV4-2 and TRBJ2-7; 8 nucleotides align to TRBD1. CDR3 size: 14 residues. CDR1 and CDR2 from the germline V gene are LGHNA and YNFKEQ. The trim removed 3 bases at V and 1 base at J, leaving 2 bases unmatched. CDR3 in amino acids: CASSQRQGSYEQYF. For the CDR3, the DNA is TGTGCCAGCAGCCAGAGACAGGGGTCCTACGAGCAGTACTTC.

The chain joins TRBV24-1 to TRBJ2-2; tentatively, D is TRBD2 (5 bases). The CDR3 is 17 amino acids. Trimming shortened V by 2 bases and J by 0 bases, and 12 bases separated the two germline ends. CDR1 and CDR2 (germline): KGHDR, SFDVKD. The CDR3 coding sequence is TGTGCCACCAGTGATTCAAAGAGGGCAGCGAACACCGGGGAGCTGTTTTTT. This gives the protein CATSDSKRAANTGELFF.